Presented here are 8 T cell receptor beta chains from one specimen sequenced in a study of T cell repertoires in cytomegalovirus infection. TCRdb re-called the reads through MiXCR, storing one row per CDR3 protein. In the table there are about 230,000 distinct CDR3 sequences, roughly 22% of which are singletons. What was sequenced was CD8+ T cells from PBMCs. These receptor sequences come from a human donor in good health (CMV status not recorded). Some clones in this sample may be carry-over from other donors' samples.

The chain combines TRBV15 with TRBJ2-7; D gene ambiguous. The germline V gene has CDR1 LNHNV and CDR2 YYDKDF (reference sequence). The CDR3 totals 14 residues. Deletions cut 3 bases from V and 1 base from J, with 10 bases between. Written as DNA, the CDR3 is TGTGCCACCAGCAGTGGTACTGGTTCCTACGAGCAGTACTTC. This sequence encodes CATSSGTGSYEQYF.

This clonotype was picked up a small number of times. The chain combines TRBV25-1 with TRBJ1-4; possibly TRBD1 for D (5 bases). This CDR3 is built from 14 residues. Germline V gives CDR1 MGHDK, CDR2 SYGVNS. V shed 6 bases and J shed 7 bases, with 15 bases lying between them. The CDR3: CASSEGAGGEKLFF. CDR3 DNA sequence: TGTGCCAGCAGCGAAGGGGCGGGAGGTGAAAAACTGTTTTTT.

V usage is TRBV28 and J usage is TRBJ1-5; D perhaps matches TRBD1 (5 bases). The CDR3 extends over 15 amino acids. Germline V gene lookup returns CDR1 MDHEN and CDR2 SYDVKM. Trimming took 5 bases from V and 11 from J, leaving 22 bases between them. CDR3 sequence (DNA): TGTGCCAGCAGTGGGGACCCGGACGGGCGCTCGACCCAGCATTTT. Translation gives CASSGDPDGRSTQHF.

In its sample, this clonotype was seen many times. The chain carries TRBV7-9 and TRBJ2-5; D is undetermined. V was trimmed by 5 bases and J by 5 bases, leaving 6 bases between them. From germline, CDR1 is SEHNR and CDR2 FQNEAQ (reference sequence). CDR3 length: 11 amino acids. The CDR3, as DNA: TGTGCCAGCAGCCAGACCGAGACCCAGTACTTC. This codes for CASSQTETQYF.

The CDR3 here is CASSWGLAGGPTTDTQYF. The CDR3 region has the DNA TGTGCCAGCAGCTGGGGACTAGCGGGGGGGCCTACCACAGATACGCAGTATTTT. The chain uses TRBV7-3 and TRBJ2-3, with TRBD2 matching 16 bases. The CDR3 consists of 18 residues. V shed 4 bases and J 2 bases; nucleotides not matched to a gene: 6. Germline V gene lookup returns CDR1 SGHTA and CDR2 FQGTGA.

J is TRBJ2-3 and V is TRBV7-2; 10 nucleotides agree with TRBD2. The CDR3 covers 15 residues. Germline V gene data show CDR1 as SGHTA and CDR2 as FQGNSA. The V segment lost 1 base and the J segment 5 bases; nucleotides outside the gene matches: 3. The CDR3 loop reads CASSLEAGGRDTQYF. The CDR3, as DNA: TGTGCCAGCAGCTTAGAAGCGGGGGGGAGAGATACGCAGTATTTT.

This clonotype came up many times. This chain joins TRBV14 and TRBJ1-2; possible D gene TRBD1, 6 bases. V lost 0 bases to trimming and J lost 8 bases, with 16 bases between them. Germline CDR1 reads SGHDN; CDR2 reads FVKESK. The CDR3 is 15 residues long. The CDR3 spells CASSQEEGYRDGYTF. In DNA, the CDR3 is TGTGCCAGCAGCCAAGAAGAGGGGTACAGGGACGGCTACACCTTC.

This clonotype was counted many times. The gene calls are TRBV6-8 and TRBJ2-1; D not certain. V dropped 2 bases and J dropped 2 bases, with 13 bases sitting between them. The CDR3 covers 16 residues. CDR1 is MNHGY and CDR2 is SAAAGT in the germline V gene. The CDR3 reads CASSYADVAAYNEQFF. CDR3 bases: TGTGCCAGCAGTTACGCGGACGTTGCGGCCTACAATGAGCAGTTCTTC.